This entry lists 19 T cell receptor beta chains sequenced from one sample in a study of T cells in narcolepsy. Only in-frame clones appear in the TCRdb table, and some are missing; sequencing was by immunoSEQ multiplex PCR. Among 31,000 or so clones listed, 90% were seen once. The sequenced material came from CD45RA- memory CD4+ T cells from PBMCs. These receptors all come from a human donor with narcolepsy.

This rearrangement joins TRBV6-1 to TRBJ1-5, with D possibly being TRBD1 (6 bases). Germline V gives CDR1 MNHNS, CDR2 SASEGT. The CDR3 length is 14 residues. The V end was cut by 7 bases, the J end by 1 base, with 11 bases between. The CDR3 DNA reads TGTGCCAGCACTCGGGACACAAGCAATCAGCCCCAGCATTTT. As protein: CASTRDTSNQPQHF.

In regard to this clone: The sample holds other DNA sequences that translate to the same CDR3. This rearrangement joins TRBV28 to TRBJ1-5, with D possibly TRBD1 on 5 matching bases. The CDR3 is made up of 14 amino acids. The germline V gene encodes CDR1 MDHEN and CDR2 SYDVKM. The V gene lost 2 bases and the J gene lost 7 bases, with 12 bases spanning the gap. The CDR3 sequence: CASSLMGGGQPQHF. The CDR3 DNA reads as TGTGCCAGCAGTTTAATGGGGGGAGGCCAGCCCCAGCATTTT.

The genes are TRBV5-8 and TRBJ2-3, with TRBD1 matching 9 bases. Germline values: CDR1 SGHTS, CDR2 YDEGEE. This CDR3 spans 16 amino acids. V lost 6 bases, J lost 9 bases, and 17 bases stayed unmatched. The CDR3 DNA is TGTGCCAGCACCCCCCGGATGGGTGGAGGGACAGGGACGCAGTATTTT. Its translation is CASTPRMGGGTGTQYF.

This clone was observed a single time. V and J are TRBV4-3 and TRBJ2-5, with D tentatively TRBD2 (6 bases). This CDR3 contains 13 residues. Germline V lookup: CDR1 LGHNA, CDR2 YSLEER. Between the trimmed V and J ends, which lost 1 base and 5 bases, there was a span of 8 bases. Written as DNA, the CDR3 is TGCGCCAGCAGCCAAGGAGGAGGGGAGACCCAGTACTTC. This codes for CASSQGGGETQYF.

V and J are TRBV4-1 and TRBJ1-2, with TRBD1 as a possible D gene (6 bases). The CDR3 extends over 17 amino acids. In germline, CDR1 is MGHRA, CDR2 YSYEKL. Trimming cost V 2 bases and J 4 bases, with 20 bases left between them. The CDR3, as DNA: TGCGCCAGCAGCCAAATCGACATCTTACAGGGTATCTATGGCTACACCTTC. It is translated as CASSQIDILQGIYGYTF.

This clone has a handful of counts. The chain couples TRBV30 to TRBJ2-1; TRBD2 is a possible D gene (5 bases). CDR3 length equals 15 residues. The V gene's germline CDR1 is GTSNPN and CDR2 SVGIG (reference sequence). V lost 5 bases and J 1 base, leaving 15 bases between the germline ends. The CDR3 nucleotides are TGTGCCTGGGTCTCCCCAGAGCGGTCCTACAATGAGCAGTTCTTC. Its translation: CAWVSPERSYNEQFF.

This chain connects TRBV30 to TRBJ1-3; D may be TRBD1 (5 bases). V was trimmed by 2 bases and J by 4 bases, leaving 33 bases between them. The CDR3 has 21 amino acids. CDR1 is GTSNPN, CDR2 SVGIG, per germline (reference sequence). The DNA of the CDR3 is TGTGCCTGGAGTTCCAGGGAAAATCCTAAATTCGATGTAGCTCGCGGAAACACCATATATTTT. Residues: CAWSSRENPKFDVARGNTIYF.

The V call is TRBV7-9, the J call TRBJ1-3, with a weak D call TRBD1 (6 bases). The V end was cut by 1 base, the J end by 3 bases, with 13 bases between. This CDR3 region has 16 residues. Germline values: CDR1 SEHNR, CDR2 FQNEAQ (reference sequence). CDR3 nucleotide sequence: TGTGCCAGCAGCTTAGTTGGGGGGGCGCTTGGAAACACCATATATTTT. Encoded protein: CASSLVGGALGNTIYF.

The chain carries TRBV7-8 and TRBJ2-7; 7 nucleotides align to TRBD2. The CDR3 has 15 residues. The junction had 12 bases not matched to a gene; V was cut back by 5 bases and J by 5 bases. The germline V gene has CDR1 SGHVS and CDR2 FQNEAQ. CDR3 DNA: TGTGCCAGCAGCCCTCGACTAGCACAGGCCCACGAGCAGTACTTC. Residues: CASSPRLAQAHEQYF. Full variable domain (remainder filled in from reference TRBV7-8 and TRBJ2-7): GAGVSQSPRYKVAKRGQDVALRCDPISGHVSLFWYQQALGQGPEFLTYFQNEAQLDKSGLPSDRFFAERPEGSVSTLKIQRTQQEDSAVYLCASSPRLAQAHEQYFGPGTRLTVT.

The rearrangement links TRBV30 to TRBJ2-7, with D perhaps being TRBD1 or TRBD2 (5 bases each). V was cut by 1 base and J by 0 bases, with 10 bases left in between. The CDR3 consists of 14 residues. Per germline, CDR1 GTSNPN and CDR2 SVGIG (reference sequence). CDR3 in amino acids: CAWSGAGSSYEQYF. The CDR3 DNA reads TGTGCCTGGAGTGGCGCAGGGAGCTCCTACGAGCAGTACTTC.

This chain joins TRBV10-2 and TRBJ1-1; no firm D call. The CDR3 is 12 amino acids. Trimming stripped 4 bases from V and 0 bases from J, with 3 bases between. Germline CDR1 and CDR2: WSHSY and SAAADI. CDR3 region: CASSVVNTEAFF. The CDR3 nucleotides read TGCGCCAGCAGTGTTGTGAACACTGAAGCTTTCTTT.

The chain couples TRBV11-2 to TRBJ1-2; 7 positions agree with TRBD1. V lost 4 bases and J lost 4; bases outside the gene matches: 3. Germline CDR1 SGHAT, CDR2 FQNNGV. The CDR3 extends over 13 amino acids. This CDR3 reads CASSSTGVYGYTF. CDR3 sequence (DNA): TGTGCCAGCAGCTCTACAGGGGTCTATGGCTACACCTTC.

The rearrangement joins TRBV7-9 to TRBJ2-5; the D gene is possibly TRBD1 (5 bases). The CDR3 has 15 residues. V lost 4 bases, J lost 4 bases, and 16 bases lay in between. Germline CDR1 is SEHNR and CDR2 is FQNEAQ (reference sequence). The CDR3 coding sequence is TGTGCCAGCAGCTCGCCACAGGATTTGAGAGAGACCCAGTACTTC. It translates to CASSSPQDLRETQYF.

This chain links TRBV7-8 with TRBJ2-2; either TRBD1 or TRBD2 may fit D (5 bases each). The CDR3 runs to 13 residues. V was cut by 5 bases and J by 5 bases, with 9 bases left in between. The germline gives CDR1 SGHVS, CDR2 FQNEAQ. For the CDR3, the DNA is TGTGCCAGCAGCGTTGGGGGAACCGGGGAGCTGTTTTTT. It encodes CASSVGGTGELFF.

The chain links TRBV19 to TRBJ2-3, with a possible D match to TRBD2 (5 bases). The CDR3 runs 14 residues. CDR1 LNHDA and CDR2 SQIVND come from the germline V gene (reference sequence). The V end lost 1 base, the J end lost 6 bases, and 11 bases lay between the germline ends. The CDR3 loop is CASSIGLPRDTQYF. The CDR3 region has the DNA TGTGCCAGTAGTATAGGACTACCAAGGGATACGCAGTATTTT.

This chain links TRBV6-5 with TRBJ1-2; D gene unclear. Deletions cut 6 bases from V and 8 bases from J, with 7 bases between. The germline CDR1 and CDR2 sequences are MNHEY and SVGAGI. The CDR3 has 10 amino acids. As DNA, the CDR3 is TGTGCCAGCAGGCAGGAGGGCTACACCTTC. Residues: CASRQEGYTF.

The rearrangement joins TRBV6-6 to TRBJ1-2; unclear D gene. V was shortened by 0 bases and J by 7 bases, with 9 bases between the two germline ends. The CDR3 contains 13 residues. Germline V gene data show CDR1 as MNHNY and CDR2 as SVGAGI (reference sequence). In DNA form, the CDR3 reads TGTGCCAGCAGTTACTCGAGCATTCGTGGCTACACCTTC. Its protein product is CASSYSSIRGYTF.

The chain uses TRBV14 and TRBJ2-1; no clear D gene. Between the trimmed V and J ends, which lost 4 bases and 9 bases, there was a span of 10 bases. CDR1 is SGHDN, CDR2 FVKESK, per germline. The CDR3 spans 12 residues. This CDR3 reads CASSLYRAEQFF. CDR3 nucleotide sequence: TGTGCCAGCAGCCTCTACCGGGCTGAGCAGTTCTTC.

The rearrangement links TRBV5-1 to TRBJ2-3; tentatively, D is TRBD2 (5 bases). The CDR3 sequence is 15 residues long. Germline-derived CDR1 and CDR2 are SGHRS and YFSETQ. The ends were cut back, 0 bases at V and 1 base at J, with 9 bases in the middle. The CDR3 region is CASSLAGVGTDTQYF. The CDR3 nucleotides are TGCGCCAGCAGCTTGGCCGGGGTCGGCACAGATACGCAGTATTTT.